This passage covers 12 T cell receptor beta chains from one sample sequenced in a study of T cells after yellow fever vaccination. One entry per CDR3 protein, called by TCRdb with MiXCR from the 5' RACE reads. The sample gives roughly 340,000 distinct CDR3 sequences, 8.7% of which show up once; around 17% is in the top ten. Source: PBMCs, taken on the day of the first yellow fever vaccination. These receptors were collected from a man aged 18-30 years who received the YFV17D yellow fever vaccine.

This clonotype has a count of ten or more. The chain has TRBV5-1 and TRBJ2-2; D perhaps matches TRBD1 (6 bases). Looked up from germline, CDR1 is SGHRS and CDR2 is YFSETQ. The V and J ends lost 7 bases and 4 bases respectively, with 17 bases between them. This CDR3 region has 15 residues. The CDR3 loop is CASLSFGGGTGELFF. CDR3 nucleotide sequence: TGCGCCAGCCTGTCCTTTGGGGGCGGCACCGGGGAGCTGTTTTTT.

In nucleotides, the CDR3 is TGTGCCAGTATTGTGGGGGATGAGAACACTGAAGCTTTCTTT. Its translation: CASIVGDENTEAFF. The genes are TRBV19 and TRBJ1-1; possibly TRBD1 for D (5 bases). The germline CDR1 and CDR2 sequences are LNHDA and SQIVND (reference sequence). The ends were cut back, 7 bases at V and 1 base at J, with 13 bases in the middle. The CDR3 sequence is 14 residues long.

This clonotype was recorded a few times. V and J are TRBV7-2 and TRBJ2-2, with TRBD1 as a possible D gene (6 bases). The CDR3 loop spans 15 amino acids. V lost 5 bases and J lost 3, with 13 bases in between. CDR1 is SGHTA, CDR2 FQGNSA, per germline. The CDR3 bases are TGTGCCAGCAGCCCCACTCGGACAGACACCGGGGAGCTGTTTTTT. As protein: CASSPTRTDTGELFF.

This clonotype has a count of ten or more. The chain is built from TRBV12-3 or TRBV12-4 and TRBJ1-5; 7 nucleotides agree with TRBD1. The trim removed 6 bases at V and 6 bases at J, leaving 14 bases unmatched. The CDR3 covers 16 residues. CDR3 sequence reads: CASSPPGRGRVQPQHF. Written as DNA, the CDR3 is TGTGCCAGCAGCCCCCCGGGTAGGGGGCGAGTTCAGCCCCAGCATTTT.

The rearrangement links TRBV11-3 to TRBJ2-1, with a tentative D call TRBD2 (6 bases). Trimming cost V 1 base and J 7 bases, with 17 bases left between them. Germline CDR1 reads SGHNT; CDR2 reads YENEEA. The CDR3 sequence is 16 residues long. The CDR3 region is CASSLGGDTGRNEQFF. In nucleotides, the CDR3 is TGTGCCAGCAGCTTAGGGGGCGACACTGGGAGGAATGAGCAGTTCTTC.

The V gene is TRBV5-4, the J gene TRBJ1-6, with 7 positions matching TRBD1. Trimming took 5 bases from V and 7 from J; bases not matched to a gene: 9. Germline V gene sequence: CDR1 SGHNT, CDR2 YYREEE (reference sequence). This CDR3 has 15 residues. The CDR3 sequence: CASRWSTGQNSPLHF. The CDR3 DNA follows: TGTGCCAGCAGGTGGTCGACAGGGCAGAATTCACCCCTCCACTTT.

The chain links TRBV6-5 to TRBJ1-5; no definite D call. The CDR3 contains 16 residues. Germline V CDR1 and CDR2: MNHEY, SVGAGI. V was trimmed by 3 bases and J by 1 base, leaving 13 bases between them. The CDR3: CASSYLPPTSNQPQHF. CDR3 sequence (DNA): TGTGCCAGCAGTTATCTCCCCCCGACAAGCAATCAGCCCCAGCATTTT.

This clonotype was seen a few times. The chain uses TRBV4-1 and TRBJ2-3; 10 bases are shared with TRBD2. The CDR3 has 18 amino acids. The V and J ends lost 10 bases and 0 bases, in that order; junction bases with no gene match: 16. Germline V gene data show CDR1 as MGHRA and CDR2 as YSYEKL. CDR3 DNA sequence: TGCGCCACTCGGAGGACTAGCGGAATTACTCCGAGCACAGATACGCAGTATTTT. Amino acids: CATRRTSGITPSTDTQYF.

In this sample, this clonotype turned up many times. The chain links TRBV7-9 to TRBJ2-7, with TRBD1 identical over 7 bases. V lost 4 bases and J lost 3; bases outside the gene matches: 6. The CDR3 is 14 amino acids. Germline CDR1 is SEHNR and CDR2 is FQNEAQ (reference sequence). The CDR3 loop reads CASSSGTESYEQYF. The DNA of the CDR3 is TGTGCCAGCAGCTCCGGGACAGAAAGCTACGAGCAGTACTTC.

This clonotype occurred a few times. V and J are TRBV21-1 and TRBJ2-5. TRBV21-1 is recorded as a pseudogene. The CDR3 is 14 residues long. The CDR3, as DNA: TGTGCCAGCAGCCCAGCGGGATCTCAAGAGACCCAGTACTTC. Residues: CASSPAGSQETQYF.

This clonotype appeared a few times. The gene calls are TRBV5-1 and TRBJ2-3; either TRBD1 or TRBD2 may supply D (5 bases each). CDR3 length: 16 amino acids. Looked up from germline, CDR1 is SGHRS and CDR2 is YFSETQ. V gave up 3 bases and J gave up 4 bases, with 18 bases separating them. The CDR3 DNA follows: TGCGCCAGCAGCTCCAACCCGGGACCGGGCTCAGATACGCAGTATTTT. This gives the protein CASSSNPGPGSDTQYF. Full variable domain (missing parts from reference TRBV5-1 and TRBJ2-3): KAGVTQTPRYLIKTRGQQVTLSCSPISGHRSVSWYQQTPGQGLQFLFEYFSETQRNKGNFPGRFSGRQFSNSRSEMNVSTLELGDSALYLCASSSNPGPGSDTQYFGPGTRLTVL.

The V and J genes are TRBV7-3 and TRBJ2-2; no clear D gene. Per the germline V gene, CDR1 is SGHTA and CDR2 is FQGTGA. The CDR3 runs 12 residues. Trimming stripped 5 bases from V and 8 bases from J, with 9 bases between. The CDR3 bases are TGTGCCAGCAGCAAGACGAGGGGGGAGCTGTTTTTT. Translating gives CASSKTRGELFF.